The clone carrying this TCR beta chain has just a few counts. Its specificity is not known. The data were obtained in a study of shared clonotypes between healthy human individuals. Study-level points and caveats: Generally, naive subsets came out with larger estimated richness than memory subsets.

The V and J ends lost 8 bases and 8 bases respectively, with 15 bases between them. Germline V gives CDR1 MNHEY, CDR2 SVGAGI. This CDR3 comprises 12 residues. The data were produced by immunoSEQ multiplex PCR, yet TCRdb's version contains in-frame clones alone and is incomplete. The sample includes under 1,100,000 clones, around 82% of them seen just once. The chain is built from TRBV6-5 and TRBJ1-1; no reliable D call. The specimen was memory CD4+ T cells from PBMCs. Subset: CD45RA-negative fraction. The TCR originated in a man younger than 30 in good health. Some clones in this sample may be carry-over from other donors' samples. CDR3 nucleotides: TGTGCCAGCCGCTTGGCGCACGGGGAAGCTTTCTTT. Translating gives CASRLAHGEAFF.